This TCR beta chain is from a study of cytomegalovirus exposure and HLA in healthy donors. Assay used: immunoSEQ multiplex PCR; TCRdb lists only in-frame clones, some missing. In the table there are tens of thousands of clones, 70% to 90% of which are singletons. Only one count was recorded for this clone. The CDR3 spans 15 residues. Trimming at V came to 5 bases and at J to 6 bases, leaving 10 bases not matched to a gene. Germline values: CDR1 SGHRS, CDR2 YFSETQ. The chain has TRBV5-1 and TRBJ2-1; 8 bases align to TRBD2. This clonotype originated in a woman between 18 and 29 years old in good health and CMV-seronegative. Material for sequencing was PBMCs. DNA for the CDR3: TGCGCCAGCAGTTATACGGGGGGGACCTCCAATGAGCAGTTCTTC. It yields the protein CASSYTGGTSNEQFF.